These 26 T cell receptor beta chains originate from one sample sequenced in a study of T-cell reconstitution after alpha-beta-depleted transplantation in children. Library preparation (for TCRbeta) was performed with unique molecular identifiers. TCRdb re-analysed the PCR reads in MiXCR, keeping a single row per CDR3 protein. The data hold roughly 500,000 distinct CDR3 sequences, with approximately 32% observed a single time. Sample: PBMCs from the stem cell graft donor, taken from the stem cell graft. The receptors come from a human donor who donated a stem cell graft to a child with aplastic anemia.

The chain joins TRBV12-3 or TRBV12-4 to TRBJ2-1; the match to TRBD2 covers 15 bases. The CDR3 sequence is 16 residues long. Losses at the gene ends were 5 bases for V and 7 bases for J; bases not matched to a gene: 6. As DNA, the CDR3 is TGTGCCAGCAGTGGGACTAGCGGGAGGAGGGTGAATGAGCAGTTCTTC. This encodes CASSGTSGRRVNEQFF.

This chain connects TRBV6-5 to TRBJ1-1; no clear D. The CDR3 loop spans 16 amino acids. V lost 3 bases and J lost 0, with 14 bases in between. Germline CDR1 reads MNHEY; CDR2 reads SVGAGI. This CDR3 reads CASSYSSAAVNTEAFF. The CDR3 DNA reads TGTGCCAGCAGTTATAGCAGCGCGGCAGTGAACACTGAAGCTTTCTTT.

The V gene is TRBV6-5, the J gene TRBJ2-5; TRBD2 matches 10 bases. With 3 bases clipped from V and 0 bases from J, the junction kept 4 bases outside the gene matches. The germline V gene encodes CDR1 MNHEY and CDR2 SVGAGI. The CDR3 is made up of 16 amino acids. This CDR3 is CASSYGTSAYQETQYF. Written as DNA, the CDR3 is TGTGCCAGCAGTTATGGGACTAGCGCCTACCAAGAGACCCAGTACTTC.

The genes are TRBV20-1 and TRBJ2-3; 10 bases line up with TRBD2. CDR1 is DFQATT, CDR2 SNEGSKA, per germline (reference sequence). The CDR3 runs to 14 residues. The J segment lost 6 bases and the V segment lost 0 bases, leaving 3 bases of the junction unmatched. This CDR3 is CSARDLGLADTQYF. The CDR3 coding sequence is TGCAGTGCTAGAGACCTGGGACTAGCGGATACGCAGTATTTT.

The V and J genes are TRBV5-1 and TRBJ1-1; maybe TRBD1 (5 bases). Germline CDR1 reads SGHRS; CDR2 reads YFSETQ. This CDR3 is built from 14 residues. The ends were cut back, 7 bases at V and 3 bases at J, with 16 bases in the middle. CDR3 residues: CASVSRGGDTEAFF. Here the CDR3 DNA reads TGCGCCAGCGTGTCGCGGGGGGGGGACACTGAAGCTTTCTTT.

This clonotype appeared a few times. This chain links TRBV7-2 with TRBJ2-3; TRBD2 matches 7 bases. With V trimmed by 5 bases and J by 2 bases, 7 bases remained unmatched. The CDR3 is made up of 15 amino acids. Germline V gene lookup returns CDR1 SGHTA and CDR2 FQGNSA. The CDR3 spells CASSDRTRITDTQYF. The CDR3 DNA reads TGTGCCAGCAGCGACCGGACTAGGATCACAGATACGCAGTATTTT.

V usage is TRBV3-1 and J usage is TRBJ1-1; no clear D. Germline values: CDR1 LGHDT, CDR2 YNNKEL (reference sequence). The CDR3 is made up of 14 amino acids. Trimming removed 4 bases from V and 5 bases from J, with 14 bases in between. The chain's CDR3 is CASSPGVVATEAFF. The CDR3, as DNA: TGTGCCAGCAGCCCTGGGGTGGTCGCAACTGAAGCTTTCTTT.

This clonotype has just a few counts. The genes are TRBV29-1 and TRBJ2-7, with 11 bases matching TRBD1. Germline V gene lookup returns CDR1 SQVTM and CDR2 ANQGSEA. The ends lost 6 bases at V and 6 bases at J; junction bases unmatched: 7. The CDR3 is 13 amino acids. The CDR3 DNA sequence: TGCAGCGTGAGGACAGGGGGCTTGTCCGAGCAGTACTTC. Translating it yields CSVRTGGLSEQYF.

This clonotype was observed a handful of times. The chain is built from TRBV9 and TRBJ2-3; the match to TRBD1 covers 7 bases. V was pared by 3 bases and J by 2 bases, with 3 bases of the junction left unmatched. This CDR3 comprises 14 residues. CDR1 and CDR2 from the germline V gene are SGDLS and YYNGEE. CDR3 sequence: CASSGTGLTDTQYF. The CDR3 region has the DNA TGTGCCAGCAGCGGGACAGGTCTCACAGATACGCAGTATTTT.

The chain carries TRBV12-3 or TRBV12-4 and TRBJ2-7; D not certain. Trimming shortened V by 1 base and J by 2 bases, and 6 bases separated the two germline ends. The CDR3 consists of 13 residues. CDR3 DNA: TGTGCCAGCAGTTTAGGGGCAGCCTACGAGCAGTACGTC. Encoded protein: CASSLGAAYEQYV.

With respect to this clonotype: The CDR3 does not close with the conserved phenylalanine or tryptophan, likely indicating a read error. V gene TRBV11-2 combines with J gene TRBJ2-4; D gene ambiguous. The J call may be in error: the DNA end matches TRBJ2-1 better. The CDR3 totals 11 residues. Germline CDR1 reads SGHAT; CDR2 reads FQNNGV. CDR3 nucleotides: TGTGCCAGCAGCTTAGGAGACTCGCAGTTCGTC. Translation gives CASSLGDSQFV.

The chain carries TRBV15 and TRBJ1-6, with unresolved D. V lost 3 bases and J 8 bases, leaving 5 bases between the germline ends. Germline loops: CDR1 LNHNV, CDR2 YYDKDF (reference sequence). This CDR3 is 12 amino acids long. This CDR3 reads CATSRWDSPLHF. The CDR3 DNA reads TGTGCCACCAGCAGGTGGGATTCACCCCTCCACTTT.

This clonotype was counted between two and nine times. The V gene is TRBV5-1, the J gene TRBJ1-2, with a possible D match to TRBD1 (6 bases). CDR1 SGHRS and CDR2 YFSETQ come from the germline V gene. V dropped 8 bases and J dropped 8 bases, with 19 bases sitting between them. The CDR3 covers 13 residues. The CDR3 nucleotides read TGCGCCAGTACCGGACAGTCCAGGGAAGGCTACACCTTC. As protein: CASTGQSREGYTF.

V and J are TRBV21-1 and TRBJ2-7; the D segment call TRBD1 is taken from the table without a DNA check. TRBV21-1 counts as a pseudogene. The CDR3 has 18 amino acids. The CDR3 bases are TGTGCCAGCAGCTTCCGTACCTGTAATTATCTCGCCCACTACGAGCAGTACTTC. Residues: CASSFRTCNYLAHYEQYF.

The chain employs TRBV20-1 and TRBJ2-7; TRBD2 agrees at 9 bases. The CDR3 is made up of 16 amino acids. Germline CDR1 and CDR2: DFQATT and SNEGSKA (reference sequence). The trim removed 1 base at V and 0 bases at J, leaving 7 bases unmatched. CDR3 sequence reads: CSARGRLAAPSYEQYF. CDR3 DNA sequence: TGCAGTGCTAGAGGTCGACTAGCGGCGCCCTCCTACGAGCAGTACTTC.

The rearrangement uses TRBV7-8 and TRBJ2-3; 9 bases fit TRBD2. Germline lookup yields CDR1 SGHVS and CDR2 FQNEAQ. Trimming at V came to 5 bases and at J to 1 base, leaving 4 bases not matched to a gene. The CDR3 consists of 15 residues. The CDR3 reads CASSPSGAGTDTQYF. The CDR3 DNA is TGTGCCAGCAGCCCTAGCGGGGCCGGCACAGATACGCAGTATTTT.

The chain has TRBV6-5 and TRBJ1-1, with D unresolved. Germline V gives CDR1 MNHEY, CDR2 SVGAGI. V was cut by 7 bases and J by 0 bases, with 15 bases left in between. CDR3 length: 15 amino acids. This CDR3 is CASIPLGGLNTEAFF. The CDR3 DNA is TGTGCCAGCATCCCACTGGGAGGATTGAACACTGAAGCTTTCTTT.

This rearrangement joins TRBV6-2 or TRBV6-3 to TRBJ2-7; 11 bases line up with TRBD1. CDR1 and CDR2 from the germline V gene are MNHEY and SVGEGT. V gave up 6 bases and J gave up 4 bases; unmatched junction bases: 5. The CDR3 spans 14 residues. The chain's CDR3 is CASRLDRGPYEQYF. The CDR3 DNA is TGTGCCAGCAGGCTGGACAGGGGGCCTTACGAGCAGTACTTC.

The V gene is TRBV2, the J gene TRBJ2-1; 7 bases agree with TRBD2. This CDR3 is 16 amino acids long. Germline lookup yields CDR1 SNHLY and CDR2 FYNNEI. With 4 bases clipped from V and 0 bases from J, the junction kept 6 bases outside the gene matches. The CDR3 spells CASSVLAEFSYNEQFF. CDR3 nucleotides: TGTGCCAGCAGTGTTCTAGCGGAGTTCTCCTACAATGAGCAGTTCTTC.

This chain connects TRBV24-1 to TRBJ1-1; weak D call: TRBD1 (6 bases). CDR3 length: 14 residues. V was trimmed by 4 bases and J by 0 bases, leaving 8 bases between them. Looked up from germline, CDR1 is KGHDR and CDR2 is SFDVKD. The CDR3 region has the DNA TGTGCCACCAGTGACTCAGGGGTGAACACTGAAGCTTTCTTT. This gives the protein CATSDSGVNTEAFF.

The table lists this clonotype with a few counts. The chain carries TRBV20-1 and TRBJ2-1; 8 bases match TRBD2. The CDR3 covers 14 residues. V shed 6 bases and J 4 bases; nucleotides not matched to a gene: 8. Germline lookup yields CDR1 DFQATT and CDR2 SNEGSKA (reference sequence). The CDR3 here is CSAPKLAVYNEQFF. The CDR3 DNA follows: TGCAGTGCGCCTAAACTAGCGGTATACAATGAGCAGTTCTTC.

This clonotype has a single count. This sequence joins TRBV5-1 and TRBJ2-1; a weak D match, TRBD2 (5 bases). CDR3 length equals 14 residues. Germline CDR1 reads SGHRS; CDR2 reads YFSETQ. The ends were cut back, 4 bases at V and 0 bases at J, with 8 bases in the middle. This CDR3 is CASSGSGSYNEQFF. The CDR3 DNA follows: TGCGCCAGCAGCGGGAGTGGCTCCTACAATGAGCAGTTCTTC.

A remark on this clonotype: One end of the junction is discordant with germline, which a read error may explain. The rearrangement joins TRBV5-1 to TRBJ2-1; TRBD1 matches 8 bases. This CDR3 region has 16 residues. Germline V CDR1 and CDR2: SGHRS, YFSETQ. The CDR3 DNA reads as TGCGCCATCAGCTTGCCTACCGGACAGGGCTACAATGAGCAGTTCTTC. This codes for CAISLPTGQGYNEQFF.

This chain links TRBV9 with TRBJ2-3; either TRBD1 or TRBD2 may fit D (6 bases each). The CDR3 length is 15 residues. The germline gives CDR1 SGDLS, CDR2 YYNGEE. Trimming shortened V by 4 bases and J by 5 bases, and 17 bases separated the two germline ends. The CDR3 sequence is CASSMEGGNGDTQYF. In DNA, the CDR3 is TGTGCCAGCAGCATGGAGGGGGGTAATGGAGATACGCAGTATTTT.

The chain couples TRBV24-1 to TRBJ2-1; 7 bases line up with TRBD1. The CDR3 contains 17 residues. Per the germline V gene, CDR1 is KGHDR and CDR2 is SFDVKD. Losses at the gene ends were 4 bases for V and 8 bases for J; bases not matched to a gene: 16. As DNA, the CDR3 is TGTGCCACCAGTGAGCCGGGACAGAGAACCCCCCGGGATGAGCAGTTCTTC. This sequence encodes CATSEPGQRTPRDEQFF.

The V and J genes are TRBV7-2 and TRBJ1-2; D remains unclear. Deletions cut 1 base from V and 4 bases from J, with 10 bases between. This CDR3 comprises 14 residues. In germline, CDR1 is SGHTA, CDR2 FQGNSA. DNA for the CDR3: TGTGCCAGCAGCTTAGATCAGGCCATCTATGGCTACACCTTC. Translating gives CASSLDQAIYGYTF.